This TCR beta chain appears in the sequencing data of a study of blood T cell repertoires in COVID-19. Study details: The analysed material was cDNA or gDNA that came from T cells, B-cell-depleted T cells, or PBMCs.

The study assigned cohorts using participant-reported clinical history. This CDR3 region has 15 residues. Per the germline V gene, CDR1 is SGHNT and CDR2 is YYREEE (reference sequence). Between the trimmed V and J ends, which lost 0 bases and 5 bases, there was a span of 14 bases. TCRdb's copy holds only in-frame clones and misses some; the assay was immunoSEQ multiplex PCR. The sample carries 200,000 to 250,000 clones, about 84% recorded once. The source of this sequence is a woman aged 40 to 50 with acute COVID-19. The sequenced sample was PBMCs or T cells enriched from blood (not recorded which). V is TRBV5-4 and J is TRBJ2-5, with TRBD2 as a possible D gene (7 bases). The CDR3 region has the DNA TGTGCCAGCAGCTTGGTGCGGGGGCTCGGTGAGACCCAGTACTTC. Its translation is CASSLVRGLGETQYF.